This T cell receptor (beta chain) emerged from a study of T cells in Graves' hyperthyroidism and ophthalmopathy. Amplification of TCR beta CDR3 regions was performed using RNA transcripts as template. A first-round RT-PCR of the TCR CDR3 used the HTBI primer set. TCRdb passed the multiplex PCR reads through MiXCR, listing each CDR3 protein once. The sample includes 650,000 to 700,000 distinct CDR3 sequences, 17% of them seen just once. Patients aged 18 to 65 had newly diagnosed hyperthyroidism lasting under 2 months. Fresh peripheral blood, 10 ml, was the source of the PBMCs. Study-level points and caveats: Ophthalmopathy prediction by the model preceded onset by a median 6.5 months. From stable hyperthyroidism, ophthalmopathy was set apart by a 13 V-J model.

The V gene end was trimmed by 5 bases and the J gene end by 3 bases; junction bases not matched to a gene: 5. This CDR3 comprises 14 residues. The germline gives CDR1 MNHEY, CDR2 SMNVEV (reference sequence). At least ten counts were recorded for this clonotype. Its specificity is unknown. The TCR was taken from a man in his forties or fifties with Graves' hyperthyroidism. The chain recombines TRBV27 with TRBJ2-7; 9 positions match TRBD1. Sequenced sample: blood. DNA of the CDR3: TGTGCCAGCAGTACCCGGGACAGGGTCTACGAGCAGTACTTC. This codes for CASSTRDRVYEQYF.